The 28 T cell receptor beta chains below were found in one sample sequenced in a study of shared clonotypes between healthy human individuals (TCRdb year 2020). Libraries were built with the immunoSEQ multiplex PCR assay. TCRdb re-hosts the immuneACCESS table, in-frame sequences only. Its copies lack some clones; in the studies checked, an unresolved V gene accounts for under half of them, and the cause for the rest is not known. This sample gives around 620,000 clones in total; approximately 95% of them show up just once. About 0.11% of the sample is held by the ten biggest clonotypes. CD8 naive samples were obtained by positive selection for CCR7 among CD45RO-negative cells, yielding a CD45RA+CCR7+ population from which TemRA cells were excluded. Source material: naive CD8+ T cells sorted from blood. What the cell subset or site label conveys for this sample: CD45RA+CCR7+. These receptor sequences come from a woman between 25 and 40 years old in good health.

This clone was found once. V is TRBV5-8 and J is TRBJ2-5; 12 bases are a match to TRBD1. Unmatched junction bases numbered 12, after V lost 4 bases and J lost 5 bases. The length of the CDR3 is 17 residues. Germline CDR1 is SGHTS and CDR2 is YDEGEE. CDR3 in DNA: TGTGCCAGCAGCATACCGGGACAGGGGGCCGTGGGGGAGACCCAGTACTTC. Encoded protein: CASSIPGQGAVGETQYF.

The CDR3 nucleotides are TGTGCCAGCAGTCCGAACGTAGCTGAGGCGGCAAAACTGTTTTTT. Translation gives CASSPNVAEAAKLFF. The V and J genes are TRBV28 and TRBJ1-4; D is uncertain. The germline V gene has CDR1 MDHEN and CDR2 SYDVKM. Trimming pared 5 bases from V and 10 bases from J, leaving 20 bases between. The CDR3 runs to 15 residues.

With respect to this clone: Other DNA sequences of this sample code for an identical CDR3. The rearrangement links TRBV9 to TRBJ2-7, with TRBD1 identical over 9 bases. The trim removed 2 bases at V and 2 bases at J, leaving 2 bases unmatched. CDR1 SGDLS and CDR2 YYNGEE come from the germline V gene. CDR3 length equals 14 residues. Here the CDR3 DNA reads TGTGCCAGCAGCGTTGGACAGGGGCCCTACGAGCAGTACTTC. This translates into CASSVGQGPYEQYF.

The chain combines TRBV2 with TRBJ2-7; D unclear. Germline CDR1 SNHLY, CDR2 FYNNEI. Between the trimmed V and J ends, which lost 1 base and 3 bases, there was a span of 4 bases. This CDR3 is 12 amino acids long. CDR3 sequence reads: CASSEVNYEQYF. The CDR3 coding sequence is TGTGCCAGCAGTGAAGTGAACTACGAGCAGTACTTC.

The V gene is TRBV5-1, the J gene TRBJ1-1; TRBD1 agrees at 7 bases. The germline V gene encodes CDR1 SGHRS and CDR2 YFSETQ. The CDR3 is made up of 14 amino acids. With 2 bases clipped from V and 3 bases from J, the junction kept 4 bases outside the gene matches. The CDR3 nucleotides are TGCGCCAGCAGCTTTAGGGGGCAGGACACTGAAGCTTTCTTT. Its translation: CASSFRGQDTEAFF.

This chain joins TRBV19 and TRBJ1-1, with 9 bases fitting TRBD1. V shed 5 bases, J shed 5 bases, and the junction held 6 bases outside the gene matches. The CDR3 has 14 amino acids. CDR1 and CDR2 from the germline V gene are LNHDA and SQIVND (reference sequence). CDR3 protein: CASSPGQGTTEAFF. The DNA of the CDR3 is TGTGCCAGTAGTCCGGGACAGGGAACGACTGAAGCTTTCTTT.

The sample holds one count of this clone. This chain connects TRBV28 to TRBJ2-7; 7 nucleotides line up with TRBD1. Germline trimming cut 6 bases from V and 2 bases from J; bases unmatched to any gene: 7. The germline V gene has CDR1 MDHEN and CDR2 SYDVKM. The CDR3 is 14 residues long. This chain's CDR3 is CASRQGIVAYEQYF. CDR3 bases: TGTGCCAGCAGACAGGGGATTGTAGCCTACGAGCAGTACTTC.

The chain employs TRBV27 and TRBJ2-3, with TRBD1 matching over 8 bases. CDR3 length equals 16 residues. V shed 5 bases, J shed 4 bases, and the junction held 11 bases outside the gene matches. In germline, CDR1 is MNHEY, CDR2 SMNVEV (reference sequence). CDR3 loop: CASSPGTRGLADTQYF. In DNA, the CDR3 is TGTGCCAGCAGTCCCGGGACCAGGGGGCTGGCAGATACGCAGTATTTT.

The V call is TRBV28, the J call TRBJ2-6; tentative D call: TRBD1 (6 bases). From germline, CDR1 is MDHEN and CDR2 SYDVKM. Trimming shortened V by 5 bases and J by 3 bases, and 17 bases separated the two germline ends. This CDR3 has 17 residues. The CDR3: CASSQYRVLNGANVLTF. DNA of the CDR3: TGTGCCAGCAGTCAATACAGGGTACTGAATGGGGCCAACGTCCTGACTTTC.

This sequence joins TRBV28 and TRBJ1-2, with D possibly being TRBD1 (6 bases). The CDR3 has 14 residues. Germline assignment: CDR1 MDHEN and CDR2 SYDVKM. Trimming stripped 6 bases from V and 5 bases from J, with 16 bases between. The chain's CDR3 is CASRPLATGYGYTF. The CDR3 nucleotides read TGTGCCAGCAGGCCCCTTGCCACAGGGTATGGCTACACCTTC.

The chain links TRBV7-6 to TRBJ2-3; TRBD1 matches 9 bases. Trimming at V came to 5 bases and at J to 1 base, leaving 4 bases not matched to a gene. The germline V gene has CDR1 SGHVS and CDR2 FNYEAQ. The CDR3 is 15 residues long. Here the CDR3 reads CASSEDRGRTDTQYF. DNA of the CDR3: TGTGCCAGCAGCGAGGACAGGGGTCGCACAGATACGCAGTATTTT.

Comment on this clone: At one of its ends the junction is not consistent with the germline gene, which may arise from a read error. The chain employs TRBV4-1 and TRBJ2-1; TRBD2 aligns across 12 bases. The V gene's germline CDR1 is MGHRA and CDR2 YSYEKL. The CDR3 is 18 residues long. The CDR3 reads CASSQGTSSGRAYHEQFF. DNA of the CDR3: TGCGCCAGCAGCCAAGGCACCTCTAGCGGGAGGGCCTACCATGAGCAGTTCTTC.

This rearrangement joins TRBV9 to TRBJ1-2, with 10 bases identical to TRBD1. This CDR3 region has 17 residues. The V segment lost 3 bases and the J segment 6 bases; nucleotides outside the gene matches: 14. CDR1 is SGDLS and CDR2 is YYNGEE in the germline V gene. The CDR3 sequence: CASSAPPRDRGANGYTF. CDR3 bases: TGTGCCAGCAGCGCGCCCCCCCGGGACAGGGGAGCGAATGGCTACACCTTC.

This chain connects TRBV5-1 to TRBJ2-1, with D tentatively TRBD1 or TRBD2 (5 bases each). With 0 bases removed from V and 8 bases from J, the gap between germline ends came to 18 bases. The CDR3 loop spans 16 amino acids. Germline CDR1 SGHRS, CDR2 YFSETQ. As DNA, the CDR3 is TGCGCCAGCAGCTTGGATGGGCCTCCCGGGGCGGATGAGCAGTTCTTC. Residues: CASSLDGPPGADEQFF.

There are a few counts of this clone. This rearrangement joins TRBV9 to TRBJ2-2, with TRBD2 matching over 7 bases. Germline V CDR1 and CDR2: SGDLS, YYNGEE. V was clipped by 2 bases and J by 8 bases; unmatched bases: 3. The CDR3 extends over 13 amino acids. CDR3 sequence (DNA): TGTGCCAGCAGCGTGGGGGAGGGAGGGGAGCTGTTTTTT. Amino acids: CASSVGEGGELFF.

This rearrangement joins TRBV28 to TRBJ2-7; D could derive from TRBD1 or TRBD2 (5 bases each). The CDR3 has 14 amino acids. V lost 4 bases and J lost 5, with 15 bases in between. Germline loops: CDR1 MDHEN, CDR2 SYDVKM. The CDR3 protein is CASSWMGERDEQYF. CDR3 sequence (DNA): TGTGCCAGCAGTTGGATGGGGGAACGGGACGAGCAGTACTTC.

The chain uses TRBV27 and TRBJ2-3; D may be TRBD2 (6 bases). The CDR3 spans 14 residues. Per the germline V gene, CDR1 is MNHEY and CDR2 is SMNVEV (reference sequence). The V gene lost 3 bases and the J gene lost 4 bases, with 11 bases spanning the gap. CDR3 residues: CASSLWGESDTQYF. The CDR3 nucleotides are TGTGCCAGCAGTTTGTGGGGGGAATCAGATACGCAGTATTTT.

CDR3 in amino acids: CASSLLLTTGTDTQYF. CDR3 nucleotides: TGTGCCAGCAGTTTACTCCTGACAACTGGCACAGATACGCAGTATTTT. The rearrangement uses TRBV27 and TRBJ2-3, with D unclear. This CDR3 is built from 16 residues. Germline CDR1 reads MNHEY; CDR2 reads SMNVEV (reference sequence). V shed 2 bases and J shed 1 base, with 13 bases lying between them.

This clone was seen only once. The chain is built from TRBV27 and TRBJ1-4; D not resolved. The CDR3 is 12 residues long. The germline V gene encodes CDR1 MNHEY and CDR2 SMNVEV (reference sequence). Trimming took off 5 bases at V and 5 bases at J, with 6 bases between the two ends. The CDR3 region has the DNA TGTGCCAGCAGTGCCCCAAATGAAAAACTGTTTTTT. It encodes CASSAPNEKLFF.

The rearrangement joins TRBV28 to TRBJ1-5, with 7 bases that match TRBD1. The CDR3 is 16 residues long. With 0 bases clipped from V and 4 bases from J, the junction kept 6 bases outside the gene matches. The germline CDR1 and CDR2 sequences are MDHEN and SYDVKM. The CDR3 bases are TGTGCCAGCAGTTTATGGTTGGGACAGTTGAATCAGCCCCAGCATTTT. Its protein is CASSLWLGQLNQPQHF.

The chain carries TRBV6-5 and TRBJ2-3; a weak D match, TRBD2 (6 bases). CDR1 is MNHEY and CDR2 is SVGAGI in the germline V gene. Trimming removed 5 bases from V and 6 bases from J, with 12 bases in between. This CDR3 is built from 13 residues. CDR3 sequence: CASSGTSSDTQYF. The DNA of the CDR3 is TGTGCCAGCAGTGGGACTTCCTCCGATACGCAGTATTTT.

This clone was seen only once. This chain joins TRBV5-6 and TRBJ2-1; TRBD2 is a possible D gene (5 bases). Germline values: CDR1 SGHDT, CDR2 YYEEEE. Trimming left V 4 bases short and J 4 bases short, with 15 bases between. This CDR3 has 15 amino acids. The CDR3 DNA is TGTGCCAGCAGCAGCCGGGATTACGTATACAATGAGCAGTTCTTC. This codes for CASSSRDYVYNEQFF.

CDR3 region: CASSLEVAGVDEQYF. The DNA of the CDR3 is TGTGCCAGCAGCTTAGAGGTAGCGGGAGTCGACGAGCAGTACTTC. The chain combines TRBV7-9 with TRBJ2-5; 9 bases are a match to TRBD2. The end of the DNA is better explained by TRBJ2-7, so the J call may be wrong. This CDR3 is built from 15 residues. Germline CDR1 SEHNR, CDR2 FQNEAQ (reference sequence).

The rearrangement uses TRBV9 and TRBJ1-3; D not resolved. The CDR3 runs 13 residues. Germline CDR1 and CDR2: SGDLS and YYNGEE. V was pared by 5 bases and J by 2 bases, with 8 bases between. The CDR3 bases are TGTGCCAGCAGTCCCAGGACTGGAAACACCATATATTTT. This codes for CASSPRTGNTIYF.

A single count supports this clone. V usage is TRBV5-4 and J usage is TRBJ2-3; D unclear. CDR3 size: 13 residues. The V gene lost 4 bases and the J gene lost 4 bases, with 10 bases spanning the gap. CDR1 SGHNT and CDR2 YYREEE come from the germline V gene (reference sequence). The CDR3 coding sequence is TGTGCCAGCAGCCCCGGACCCTCAGATACGCAGTATTTT. This encodes CASSPGPSDTQYF.

This chain connects TRBV2 to TRBJ2-7; 8 bases align to TRBD1. The CDR3 is made up of 15 amino acids. V lost 6 bases and J lost 0; bases outside the gene matches: 7. Per the germline V gene, CDR1 is SNHLY and CDR2 is FYNNEI. CDR3 in amino acids: CASRAGTGGSYEQYF. In DNA form, the CDR3 reads TGTGCCAGCAGGGCCGGGACAGGAGGCTCCTACGAGCAGTACTTC.

The CDR3 protein is CASTSRGSGSYEQYF. Written as DNA, the CDR3 is TGTGCCAGCACCTCACGGGGGAGTGGATCCTACGAGCAGTACTTC. The rearrangement uses TRBV7-9 and TRBJ2-5; a weak D match, TRBD2 (6 bases). The assigned J gene may be wrong: the sequence end matches TRBJ2-7 better. Germline assignment: CDR1 SEHNR and CDR2 FQNEAQ (reference sequence). The CDR3 covers 15 residues.

V and J are TRBV19 and TRBJ2-5, with 7 nucleotides matching TRBD2. Germline V gives CDR1 LNHDA, CDR2 SQIVND (reference sequence). The CDR3 runs 15 residues. The V segment lost 5 bases and the J segment 0 bases; nucleotides outside the gene matches: 6. For the CDR3, the DNA is TGTGCCAGTAGTGCTCGGCGGGGGTACCAAGAGACCCAGTACTTC. It yields the protein CASSARRGYQETQYF.